This is a list of T cell receptor beta chains from one sample in a study of T cell repertoires in cytomegalovirus infection. The antigens of these receptors remain unknown. TCRdb recomputed calls from the reads with MiXCR, one row per CDR3 protein. The table shows a few hundred thousand distinct CDR3 sequences, with roughly 34% occurring only once. The sample here was cultured PBMCs, taken from culture after CMV antigen stimulation. The receptor source for this set is a human donor in good health (CMV status not recorded). Some clones in this sample may be carry-over from other donors' samples. CDR3s leave out the opening cysteine and the closing phenylalanine or tryptophan.

v_gene,j_gene,CDR3aa
TRBV7-9,TRBJ2-5,ASSQARLGVETQY
TRBV5-4,TRBJ1-2,ASSLGQGSKMGYT
TRBV28,TRBJ1-2,ASSESGQGDYGYT
TRBV7-3,TRBJ2-1,ASSLSPGTSGSSPF
TRBV7-2,TRBJ1-2,ASSLPGQIYT
TRBV27,TRBJ2-7,ASSWPGQGFHEQY
TRBV12-5,TRBJ1-1,ASATRWGVDTEAF
TRBV6-5,TRBJ2-5,ASSSTVQETQY
TRBV6-2/TRBV6-3,TRBJ1-5,ASRTDRAHLQH
TRBV6-2/TRBV6-3,TRBJ2-1,ASSSPLAGINEQF
TRBV4-3,TRBJ2-5,ASSQGTGIQETQY
TRBV7-9,TRBJ2-3,ASSLEGVEGGTQY
TRBV19,TRBJ2-2,ASRPTSGRFTGELF
TRBV7-3,TRBJ2-1,ASSLLGTPEQF
TRBV27,TRBJ1-2,ASVGDIKAGYGYT
TRBV18,TRBJ2-3,ASSPSTSGRARTQY
TRBV12-3/TRBV12-4,TRBJ2-7,ASSRINPYEQY
TRBV6-6,TRBJ2-5,ASSYSSGGVGLEETQY
TRBV5-1,TRBJ2-1,ASSPHQYNEQF
TRBV7-2,TRBJ1-1,ASSPRAESEAF
TRBV6-2/TRBV6-3,TRBJ1-6,ASSRSGQSYNSPLH
TRBV4-1,TRBJ2-1,ASSQDFQITTEQF
TRBV28,TRBJ2-4,ASSSGGAGLAKNIQY
TRBV7-2,TRBJ2-3,ASSSAGVTDTQY
TRBV4-1,TRBJ1-3,ASSSTGSSGNTIY
TRBV11-2,TRBJ2-1,ASSFRLTVLKGNEQF
TRBV5-4,TRBJ2-7,ASSLPTSGGVEQY
TRBV6-6,TRBJ2-7,ASSYSTGSEQY
TRBV25-1,TRBJ1-4,ASSDGQVNEKLF
TRBV7-2,TRBJ2-3,ASSLIYTDTQY
TRBV12-3/TRBV12-4,TRBJ1-4,ASNPSGGLREKLF
TRBV5-1,TRBJ2-1,ASSLGWELF
TRBV7-2,TRBJ2-3,ASARYTSTDTQY
TRBV6-6,TRBJ1-5,ASGPNPGGNQPQH
TRBV27,TRBJ1-5,ASSPRNGNQPQH
TRBV7-6,TRBJ2-3,ASSLLGWRDSSTDTQY
TRBV19,TRBJ2-1,ASSRLAGEVRDEQF
TRBV18,TRBJ2-7,ASSPVGTGARYEQY
TRBV19,TRBJ1-1,ASSIGGRSNSEAF
TRBV20-1,TRBJ1-1,SATQGTNTEAF
TRBV7-2,TRBJ1-1,ASSLGQSMVAF
TRBV4-1,TRBJ2-7,ASSQDWGTEQY
TRBV6-1,TRBJ2-1,ASSLGGLVWNEQF
TRBV18,TRBJ1-2,ASSPRDRDLDGYT
TRBV27,TRBJ1-1,ASSLITGGSTEAF
TRBV14,TRBJ2-4,ASSQEWGRDTKNIQY
TRBV4-1,TRBJ2-5,ASSQEGQVDETQY
TRBV4-1,TRBJ2-1,ATRAHGDNEQF
TRBV7-2,TRBJ2-1,ASSLVSSGYRNEQF
TRBV27,TRBJ2-6,ATGKGSGANVLT
TRBV13,TRBJ2-7,ASSHRLAGGYEQY
TRBV18,TRBJ2-1,ASSPTRDSNEQF
TRBV15,TRBJ1-5,ATSREGQGENQPQH
TRBV4-1,TRBJ1-1,ASSQGLENTEAF
TRBV19,TRBJ2-3,ASSIAGLQTDTQY
TRBV11-2,TRBJ2-1,ASSLDVWEGLYNEQF
TRBV11-2,TRBJ2-1,ASSFQGNSYNEQF
TRBV6-2/TRBV6-3,TRBJ2-3,ASRYTGIMDTQY
TRBV7-9,TRBJ2-1,ASSVSGRPYNEQF